Below are 18 T cell receptor beta chains sequenced from a single sample in a study of blood T cell repertoires in COVID-19. The data were produced by immunoSEQ multiplex PCR, yet TCRdb's version contains in-frame clones alone and is incomplete. The profile shows more than 100,000 clones, about nine tenths of them singletons. Material for sequencing was peripheral blood. These receptor sequences come from a man aged 35 to 55 with acute or convalescent COVID-19.

This clone was seen a few times. The chain is built from TRBV3-1 (or the pseudogene TRBV3-2) and TRBJ1-5, with D perhaps TRBD1 (6 bases). The CDR3 consists of 14 residues. The V gene's germline CDR1 is LGHDT and CDR2 YNNKEL (reference sequence). Trimming cost V 3 bases and J 5 bases, with 11 bases left between them. The CDR3 sequence: CASSHGAGDQPQHF. In nucleotides, the CDR3 is TGTGCCAGCAGCCACGGGGCAGGGGATCAGCCCCAGCATTTT.

J is TRBJ2-3 and V is TRBV7-2; a weak D match, TRBD2 (7 bases). The CDR3 has 16 residues. Germline CDR1 and CDR2: SGHTA and FQGNSA. The V gene lost 1 base and the J gene lost 1 base, with 12 bases spanning the gap. DNA of the CDR3: TGTGCCAGCAGCTTAGGGGGGGGCTCTGGCACAGATACGCAGTATTTT. It is translated as CASSLGGGSGTDTQYF.

This chain uses TRBV5-5 with TRBJ1-6, with D tentatively TRBD1 (5 bases). V lost 0 bases and J lost 7, with 11 bases in between. CDR1 is SGHKS and CDR2 is YYEKEE in the germline V gene (reference sequence). This CDR3 is built from 15 residues. CDR3 sequence reads: CASSLDPRGNSPLHF. CDR3 sequence (DNA): TGTGCCAGCAGCTTGGATCCCCGGGGGAATTCACCCCTCCACTTT.

The rearrangement uses TRBV5-1 and TRBJ1-2; 8 bases are a match to TRBD1. Germline V gives CDR1 SGHRS, CDR2 YFSETQ. V shed 0 bases and J 8 bases; nucleotides not matched to a gene: 6. CDR3 size: 14 residues. The chain's CDR3 is CASSLATGAGGYTF. The CDR3 DNA reads as TGCGCCAGCAGCTTGGCGACAGGGGCAGGGGGCTACACCTTC. Together with reference TRBV5-1 and TRBJ1-2, the CDR3 gives the full variable domain: KAGVTQTPRYLIKTRGQQVTLSCSPISGHRSVSWYQQTPGQGLQFLFEYFSETQRNKGNFPGRFSGRQFSNSRSEMNVSTLELGDSALYLCASSLATGAGGYTFGSGTRLTVV.

J is TRBJ1-5 and V is TRBV5-1; 10 bases are a match to TRBD1. CDR3 length equals 15 residues. V gave up 4 bases and J gave up 4 bases; unmatched junction bases: 5. Germline assignment: CDR1 SGHRS and CDR2 YFSETQ. CDR3 DNA sequence: TGCGCCAGCAGCCCCGGACAGGGGGGAAATCAGCCCCAGCATTTT. This codes for CASSPGQGGNQPQHF. Complete variable domain (other parts from reference TRBV5-1 and TRBJ1-5): KAGVTQTPRYLIKTRGQQVTLSCSPISGHRSVSWYQQTPGQGLQFLFEYFSETQRNKGNFPGRFSGRQFSNSRSEMNVSTLELGDSALYLCASSPGQGGNQPQHFGDGTRLSIL.

The rearrangement uses TRBV27 and TRBJ1-2, with 9 bases fitting TRBD1. CDR3 length: 18 amino acids. Germline values: CDR1 MNHEY, CDR2 SMNVEV (reference sequence). Trimming removed 0 bases from V and 3 bases from J; junction bases left unmatched: 11. CDR3 bases: TGTGCCAGCAGTTTATCTTCGGGGACAGGGAAGTTATACTATGGCTACACCTTC. Amino acids: CASSLSSGTGKLYYGYTF.

The chain employs TRBV30 and TRBJ1-2; D not certain. Germline assignment: CDR1 GTSNPN and CDR2 SVGIG (reference sequence). Trimming shortened V by 2 bases and J by 0 bases, and 13 bases separated the two germline ends. CDR3 length equals 15 residues. The DNA of the CDR3 is TGTGCCTGGAGTCCCCCCCTCGGGACTAACTATGGCTACACCTTC. This encodes CAWSPPLGTNYGYTF.

Written as DNA, the CDR3 is TGTGCCAGCAGCTTAGGTCACGGGAACACTGAAGCTTTCTTT. Amino acid sequence: CASSLGHGNTEAFF. The chain joins TRBV7-2 to TRBJ1-1; no definite D call. Trimming stripped 1 base from V and 1 base from J, with 7 bases between. Per the germline V gene, CDR1 is SGHTA and CDR2 is FQGNSA. The CDR3 runs to 14 residues.

The chain joins TRBV19 to TRBJ1-1; D gene ambiguous. This CDR3 has 13 residues. The V end was cut by 6 bases, the J end by 3 bases, with 11 bases between. Germline CDR1 LNHDA, CDR2 SQIVND (reference sequence). Written as DNA, the CDR3 is TGTGCCAGTAGCCCGAAAGGAGACACTGAAGCTTTCTTT. Its translation: CASSPKGDTEAFF.

V usage is TRBV5-5 and J usage is TRBJ2-7, with D possibly TRBD1 on 5 matching bases. CDR1 is SGHKS and CDR2 is YYEKEE in the germline V gene (reference sequence). V was shortened by 4 bases and J by 3 bases, with 14 bases between the two germline ends. The CDR3 length is 14 residues. CDR3: CASSLILGDYEQYF. CDR3 bases: TGTGCCAGCAGCCTGATTTTAGGGGACTACGAGCAGTACTTC.

This chain uses TRBV5-6 with TRBJ2-3; tentative D call: TRBD2 (6 bases). CDR3 size: 15 residues. CDR1 is SGHDT, CDR2 YYEEEE, per germline. Trimming took 4 bases from V and 10 from J, leaving 22 bases between them. The CDR3 coding sequence is TGTGCCAGCAGCGCGAATACCCGGGACTCGGGGTCGCAGTATTTT. It is translated as CASSANTRDSGSQYF.

The V and J genes are TRBV30 and TRBJ2-1, with TRBD2 matching 9 bases. From germline, CDR1 is GTSNPN and CDR2 SVGIG (reference sequence). The CDR3 has 17 residues. V lost 2 bases, J lost 7 bases, and 15 bases stayed unmatched. CDR3 protein: CAWSLVAGAGSRNEQFF. In nucleotides, the CDR3 is TGTGCCTGGAGTTTGGTAGCGGGGGCGGGAAGTCGAAATGAGCAGTTCTTC.

The chain links TRBV7-2 to TRBJ2-3; 12 nucleotides line up with TRBD2. Germline V gene data show CDR1 as SGHTA and CDR2 as FQGNSA. There are 16 residues in the CDR3. J was trimmed by 2 bases and V by 5 bases; bases with no gene match: 5. The CDR3 DNA sequence: TGTGCCAGCAGCGATCTAGCGGGGGGGCTCACAGATACGCAGTATTTT. Translating gives CASSDLAGGLTDTQYF.

This sequence joins TRBV3-1 (or the pseudogene TRBV3-2) and TRBJ1-2, with 12 bases identical to TRBD1. Germline CDR1 is LGHDT and CDR2 is YNNKEL (reference sequence). This CDR3 comprises 14 residues. The V segment lost 4 bases and the J segment 6 bases; nucleotides outside the gene matches: 3. The CDR3 sequence: CASSLGTGGDGYTF. For the CDR3, the DNA is TGTGCCAGCAGCCTCGGGACAGGGGGCGATGGCTACACCTTC.

The chain combines TRBV7-9 with TRBJ2-3; 7 nucleotides align to TRBD2. Trimming at V came to 0 bases and at J to 1 base, leaving 4 bases not matched to a gene. Per the germline V gene, CDR1 is SEHNR and CDR2 is FQNEAQ (reference sequence). The CDR3 is made up of 16 amino acids. The CDR3, as DNA: TGTGCCAGCAGCTTAGCGGCTAGCGGCCGCACAGATACGCAGTATTTT. Translated, it gives CASSLAASGRTDTQYF.

The rearrangement uses TRBV6-4 and TRBJ2-2, with 9 bases aligning to TRBD2. This CDR3 is built from 15 residues. V lost 6 bases and J lost 2; bases outside the gene matches: 4. Germline values: CDR1 MRHNA, CDR2 SNTAGT. The CDR3 is CASRISGSNTGELFF. CDR3 sequence (DNA): TGTGCCAGCAGGATTAGCGGGAGCAACACCGGGGAGCTGTTTTTT.

This clone came up a few times. The V gene is TRBV10-3, the J gene TRBJ1-1; the match to TRBD1 covers 9 bases. This CDR3 contains 15 residues. CDR1 ENHRY and CDR2 SYGVKD come from the germline V gene. With 4 bases clipped from V and 0 bases from J, the junction kept 3 bases outside the gene matches. CDR3 protein: CAISGGDRVNTEAFF. Here the CDR3 DNA reads TGTGCCATCAGTGGTGGGGACAGGGTGAACACTGAAGCTTTCTTT.

V gene TRBV3-1 (or the pseudogene TRBV3-2) combines with J gene TRBJ1-1; TRBD1 agrees at 11 bases. J was trimmed by 12 bases and V by 0 bases; bases with no gene match: 6. From germline, CDR1 is LGHDT and CDR2 YNNKEL (reference sequence). The CDR3 has 14 residues. In DNA, the CDR3 is TGTGCCAGCAGCCAAGATAGGACAGGGGGCGGATCTTTCTTT. It is translated as CASSQDRTGGGSFF.